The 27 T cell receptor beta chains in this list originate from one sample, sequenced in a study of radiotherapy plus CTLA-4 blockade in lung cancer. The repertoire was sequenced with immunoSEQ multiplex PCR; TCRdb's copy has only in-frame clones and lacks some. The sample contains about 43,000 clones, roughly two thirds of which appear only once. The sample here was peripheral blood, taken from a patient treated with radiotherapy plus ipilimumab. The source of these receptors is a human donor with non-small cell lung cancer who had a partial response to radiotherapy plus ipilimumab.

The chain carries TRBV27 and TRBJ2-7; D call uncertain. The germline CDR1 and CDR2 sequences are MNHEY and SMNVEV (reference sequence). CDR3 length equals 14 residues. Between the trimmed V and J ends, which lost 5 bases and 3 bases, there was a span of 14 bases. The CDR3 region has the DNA TGTGCCAGCAGTACACGACTGAATGACTACGAGCAGTACTTC. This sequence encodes CASSTRLNDYEQYF.

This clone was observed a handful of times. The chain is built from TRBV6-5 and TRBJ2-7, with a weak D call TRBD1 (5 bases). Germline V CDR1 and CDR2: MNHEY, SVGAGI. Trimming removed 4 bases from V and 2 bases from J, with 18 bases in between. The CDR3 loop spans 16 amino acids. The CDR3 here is CASSLSWRTPTYEQYF. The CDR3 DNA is TGTGCCAGCAGTTTATCGTGGCGGACACCTACCTACGAGCAGTACTTC.

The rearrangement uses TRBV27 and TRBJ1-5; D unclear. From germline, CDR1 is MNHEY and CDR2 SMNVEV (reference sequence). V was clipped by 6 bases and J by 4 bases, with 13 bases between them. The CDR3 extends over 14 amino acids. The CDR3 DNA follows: TGTGCCAGCAGCCGCCCCGGGGTAAATCAGCCCCAGCATTTT. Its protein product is CASSRPGVNQPQHF.

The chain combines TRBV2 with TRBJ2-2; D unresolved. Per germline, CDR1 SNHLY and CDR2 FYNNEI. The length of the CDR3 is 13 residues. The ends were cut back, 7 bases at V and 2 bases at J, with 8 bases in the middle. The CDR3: CASTHKNTGELFF. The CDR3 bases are TGTGCCAGCACCCACAAAAACACCGGGGAGCTGTTTTTT.

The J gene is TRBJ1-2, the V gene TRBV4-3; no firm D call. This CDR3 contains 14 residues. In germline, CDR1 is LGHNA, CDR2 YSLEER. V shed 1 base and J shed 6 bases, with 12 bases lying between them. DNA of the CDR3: TGCGCCAGCAGCCAAGTACTGTATCTAGATGGCTACACCTTC. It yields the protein CASSQVLYLDGYTF.

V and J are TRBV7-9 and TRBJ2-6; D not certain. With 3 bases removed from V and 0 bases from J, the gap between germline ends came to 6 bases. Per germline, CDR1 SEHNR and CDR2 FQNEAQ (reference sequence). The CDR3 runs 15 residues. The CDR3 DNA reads TGTGCCAGCAGCTTCCCCGGCTCTGGGGCCAACGTCCTGACTTTC. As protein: CASSFPGSGANVLTF.

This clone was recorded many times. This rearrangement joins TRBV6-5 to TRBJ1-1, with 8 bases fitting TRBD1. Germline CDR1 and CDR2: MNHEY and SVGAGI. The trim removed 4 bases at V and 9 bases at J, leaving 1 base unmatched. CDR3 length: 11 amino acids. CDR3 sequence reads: CASSSGGQAFF. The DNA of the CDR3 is TGTGCCAGCAGTTCAGGGGGCCAAGCTTTCTTT.

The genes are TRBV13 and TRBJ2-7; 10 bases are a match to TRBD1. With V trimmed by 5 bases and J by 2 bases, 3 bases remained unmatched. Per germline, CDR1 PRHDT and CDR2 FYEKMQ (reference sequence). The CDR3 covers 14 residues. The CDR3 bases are TGTGCCAGCAGCCACGGACAGGGGGCCTACGAGCAGTACTTC. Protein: CASSHGQGAYEQYF.

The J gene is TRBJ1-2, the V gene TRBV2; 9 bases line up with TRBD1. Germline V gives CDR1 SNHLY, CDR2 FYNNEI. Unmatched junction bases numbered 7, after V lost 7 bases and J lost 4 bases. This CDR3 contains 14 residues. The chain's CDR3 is CASIRDRDRYGYTF. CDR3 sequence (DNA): TGTGCCAGCATCCGGGACAGGGACCGCTATGGCTACACCTTC.

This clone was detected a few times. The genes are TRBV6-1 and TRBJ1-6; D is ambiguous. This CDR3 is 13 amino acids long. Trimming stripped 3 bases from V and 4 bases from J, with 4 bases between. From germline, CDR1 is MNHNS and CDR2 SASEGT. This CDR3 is CASSDRYNSPLHF. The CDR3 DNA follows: TGTGCCAGCAGTGACAGGTATAATTCACCCCTCCACTTT.

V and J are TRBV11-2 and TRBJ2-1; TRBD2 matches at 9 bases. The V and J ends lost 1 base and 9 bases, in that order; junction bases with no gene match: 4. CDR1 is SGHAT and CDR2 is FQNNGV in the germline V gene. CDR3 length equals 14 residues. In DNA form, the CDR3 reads TGTGCCAGCAGCTTAGTAGCGGGAGTAGGTGAGCAGTTCTTC. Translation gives CASSLVAGVGEQFF.

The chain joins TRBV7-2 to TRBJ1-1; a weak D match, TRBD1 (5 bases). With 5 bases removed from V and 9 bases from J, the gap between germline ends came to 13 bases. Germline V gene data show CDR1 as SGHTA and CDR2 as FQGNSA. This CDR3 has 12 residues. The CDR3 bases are TGTGCCAGCAGCACCGGACAACGACAAGCTTTCTTT. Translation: CASSTGQRQAFF.

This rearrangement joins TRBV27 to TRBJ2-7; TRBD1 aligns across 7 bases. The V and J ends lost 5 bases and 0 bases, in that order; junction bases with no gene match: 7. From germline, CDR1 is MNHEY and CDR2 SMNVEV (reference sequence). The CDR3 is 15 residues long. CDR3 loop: CASSPGQLSSYEQYF. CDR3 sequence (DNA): TGTGCCAGCAGTCCGGGACAGCTGAGCTCCTACGAGCAGTACTTC.

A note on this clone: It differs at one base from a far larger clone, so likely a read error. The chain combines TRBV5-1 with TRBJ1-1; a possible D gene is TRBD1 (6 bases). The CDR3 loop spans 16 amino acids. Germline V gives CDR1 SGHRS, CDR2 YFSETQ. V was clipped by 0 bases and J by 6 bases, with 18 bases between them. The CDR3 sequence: CASSLAGDRSQSEAFF. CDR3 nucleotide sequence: TGCGCCAGCAGCTTGGCCGGCGACAGGTCTCAGTCTGAAGCTTTCTTT. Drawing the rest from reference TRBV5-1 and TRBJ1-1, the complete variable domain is KAGVTQTPRYLIKTRGQQVTLSCSPISGHRSVSWYQQTPGQGLQFLFEYFSETQRNKGNFPGRFSGRQFSNSRSEMNVSTLELGDSALYLCASSLAGDRSQSEAFFGQGTRLTVV.

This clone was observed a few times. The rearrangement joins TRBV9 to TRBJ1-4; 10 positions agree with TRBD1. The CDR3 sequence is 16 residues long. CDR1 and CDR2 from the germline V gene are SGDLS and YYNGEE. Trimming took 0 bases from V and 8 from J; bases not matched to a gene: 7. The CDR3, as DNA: TGTGCCAGCAGCGTAGGGCCGGGACAGGGGAAGGAAAAACTGTTTTTT. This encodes CASSVGPGQGKEKLFF. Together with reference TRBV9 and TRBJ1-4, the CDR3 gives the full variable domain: DSGVTQTPKHLITATGQRVTLRCSPRSGDLSVYWYQQSLDQGLQFLIQYYNGEERAKGNILERFSAQQFPDLHSELNLSSLELGDSALYFCASSVGPGQGKEKLFFGSGTQLSVL.

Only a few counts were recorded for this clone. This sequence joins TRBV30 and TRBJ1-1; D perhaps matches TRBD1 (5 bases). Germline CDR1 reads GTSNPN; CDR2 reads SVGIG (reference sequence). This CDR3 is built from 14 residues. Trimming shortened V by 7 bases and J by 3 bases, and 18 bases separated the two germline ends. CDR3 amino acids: CALDMGKAYTEAFF. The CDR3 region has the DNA TGTGCCTTGGACATGGGGAAAGCGTACACTGAAGCTTTCTTT.

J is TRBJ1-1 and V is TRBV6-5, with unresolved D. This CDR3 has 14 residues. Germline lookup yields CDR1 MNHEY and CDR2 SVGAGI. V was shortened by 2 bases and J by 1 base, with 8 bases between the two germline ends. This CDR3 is CASSYALRNTEAFF. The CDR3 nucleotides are TGTGCCAGCAGTTACGCCCTACGGAACACTGAAGCTTTCTTT.

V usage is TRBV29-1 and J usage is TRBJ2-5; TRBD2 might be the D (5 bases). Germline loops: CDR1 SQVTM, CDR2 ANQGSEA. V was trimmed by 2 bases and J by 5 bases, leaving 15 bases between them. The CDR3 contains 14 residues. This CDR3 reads CSVERTRGLETQYF. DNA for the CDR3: TGCAGCGTTGAACGGACCCGGGGATTGGAGACCCAGTACTTC.

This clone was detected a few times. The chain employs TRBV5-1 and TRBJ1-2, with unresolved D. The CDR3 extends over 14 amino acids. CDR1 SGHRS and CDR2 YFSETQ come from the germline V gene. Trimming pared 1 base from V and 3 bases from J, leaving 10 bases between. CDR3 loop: CASSLMGADYGYTF. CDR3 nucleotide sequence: TGCGCCAGCAGCTTGATGGGTGCGGACTATGGCTACACCTTC.

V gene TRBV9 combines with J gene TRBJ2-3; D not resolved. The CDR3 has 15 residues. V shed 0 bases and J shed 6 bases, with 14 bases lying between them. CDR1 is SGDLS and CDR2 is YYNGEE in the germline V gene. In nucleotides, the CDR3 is TGTGCCAGCAGCGTAGATCATCGCTACTTCGATACGCAGTATTTT. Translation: CASSVDHRYFDTQYF. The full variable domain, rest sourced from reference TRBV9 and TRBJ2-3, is DSGVTQTPKHLITATGQRVTLRCSPRSGDLSVYWYQQSLDQGLQFLIQYYNGEERAKGNILERFSAQQFPDLHSELNLSSLELGDSALYFCASSVDHRYFDTQYFGPGTRLTVL.

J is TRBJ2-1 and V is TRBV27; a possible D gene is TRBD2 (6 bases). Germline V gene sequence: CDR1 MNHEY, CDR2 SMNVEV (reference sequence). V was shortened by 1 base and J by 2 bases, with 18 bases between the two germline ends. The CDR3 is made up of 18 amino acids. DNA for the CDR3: TGTGCCAGCAGTTTATGGAGTATTGCGGGAATCGCCTACAATGAGCAGTTCTTC. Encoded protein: CASSLWSIAGIAYNEQFF.

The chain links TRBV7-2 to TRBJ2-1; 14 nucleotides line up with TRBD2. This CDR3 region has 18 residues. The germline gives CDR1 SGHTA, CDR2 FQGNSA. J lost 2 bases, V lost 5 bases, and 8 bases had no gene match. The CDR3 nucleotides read TGTGCCAGCAGCCCCTTCGGGACTAGCGGGGGTACCTACAATGAGCAGTTCTTC. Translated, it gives CASSPFGTSGGTYNEQFF.

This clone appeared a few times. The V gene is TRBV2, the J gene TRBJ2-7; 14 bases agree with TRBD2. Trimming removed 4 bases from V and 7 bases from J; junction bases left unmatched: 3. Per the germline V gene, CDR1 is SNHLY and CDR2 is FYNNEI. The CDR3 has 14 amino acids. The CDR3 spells CASSGTSGRREQYF. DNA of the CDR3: TGTGCCAGCAGTGGGACTAGCGGGAGGAGGGAGCAGTACTTC.

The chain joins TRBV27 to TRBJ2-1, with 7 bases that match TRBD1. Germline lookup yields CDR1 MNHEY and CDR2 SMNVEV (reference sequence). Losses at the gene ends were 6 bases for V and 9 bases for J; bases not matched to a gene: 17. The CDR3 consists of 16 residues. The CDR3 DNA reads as TGTGCCAGCAGCTCTACAGGGGTAATATGGAATCCTGAGCAGTTCTTC. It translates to CASSSTGVIWNPEQFF.

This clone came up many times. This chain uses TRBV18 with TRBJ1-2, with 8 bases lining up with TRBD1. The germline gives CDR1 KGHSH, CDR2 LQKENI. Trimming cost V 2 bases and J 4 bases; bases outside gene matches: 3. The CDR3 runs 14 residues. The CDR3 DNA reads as TGTGCCAGCTCACCAGAGACAGGGGTCTATGGCTACACCTTC. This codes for CASSPETGVYGYTF.

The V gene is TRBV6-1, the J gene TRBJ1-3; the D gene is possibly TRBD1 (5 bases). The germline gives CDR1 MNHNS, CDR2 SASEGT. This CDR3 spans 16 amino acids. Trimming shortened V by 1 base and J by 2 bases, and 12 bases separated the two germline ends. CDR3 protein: CASSEVWGEAGNTIYF. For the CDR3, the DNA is TGTGCCAGCAGTGAAGTATGGGGGGAGGCTGGAAACACCATATATTTT.

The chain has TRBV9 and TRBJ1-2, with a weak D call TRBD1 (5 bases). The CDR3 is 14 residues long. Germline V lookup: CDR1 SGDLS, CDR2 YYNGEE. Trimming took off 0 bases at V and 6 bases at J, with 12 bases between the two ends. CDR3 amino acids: CASSVGGRADGYTF. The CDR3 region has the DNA TGTGCCAGCAGCGTAGGGGGCAGGGCAGATGGCTACACCTTC.